The 9 T cell receptor beta chains listed next were all sequenced from one sample in a study of PD-L1 blockade in urothelial cancer. Time point specified: pretreatment peripheral blood. Measured with immunoSEQ multiplex PCR; TCRdb has only the in-frame clones, and not every one. Of 30,000 to 40,000 clones detected, roughly nine tenths appear once; the ten largest clones hold roughly 12%. The specimen comprised PBMCs, sampled around atezolizumab (anti-PD-L1) treatment. Source of these receptors: a woman in her sixties with urothelial cancer.

The chain combines TRBV5-8 with TRBJ2-3; 10 bases map to TRBD2. V shed 0 bases and J 2 bases; nucleotides not matched to a gene: 6. Germline V gene data show CDR1 as SGHTS and CDR2 as YDEGEE. The CDR3 sequence is 17 residues long. CDR3 DNA: TGTGCCAGCAGCTTGGTTGTAGCGGGAGGCACCACAGATACGCAGTATTTT. It yields the protein CASSLVVAGGTTDTQYF.

There are a few counts of this clone. The V and J genes are TRBV19 and TRBJ1-5, with unresolved D. Looked up from germline, CDR1 is LNHDA and CDR2 is SQIVND (reference sequence). The CDR3 has 12 amino acids. V was clipped by 5 bases and J by 6 bases, with 8 bases between them. CDR3 protein: CASSPGIQPQHF. CDR3 nucleotides: TGTGCCAGTAGTCCGGGGATTCAGCCCCAGCATTTT.

The chain joins TRBV6-4 to TRBJ1-2, with a weak D call TRBD1 (6 bases). The V end lost 10 bases, the J end lost 8 bases, and 20 bases lay between the germline ends. CDR3 length: 13 amino acids. The germline CDR1 and CDR2 sequences are MRHNA and SNTAGT. The CDR3 loop is CATSETGLGGYTF. As DNA, the CDR3 is TGTGCCACCTCAGAGACAGGTTTGGGGGGCTACACCTTC.

The chain is built from TRBV5-6 and TRBJ1-5, with D possibly TRBD1 on 6 matching bases. The CDR3 is made up of 14 amino acids. The V end was cut by 2 bases, the J end by 2 bases, with 8 bases between. Germline assignment: CDR1 SGHDT and CDR2 YYEEEE. The CDR3: CASSLGGGNQPQHF. CDR3 nucleotides: TGTGCCAGCAGCTTAGGGGGAGGCAATCAGCCCCAGCATTTT. Full variable domain (rest looked up from reference TRBV5-6 and TRBJ1-5): DAGVTQSPTHLIKTRGQQVTLRCSPKSGHDTVSWYQQALGQGPQFIFQYYEEEERQRGNFPDRFSGHQFPNYSSELNVNALLLGDSALYLCASSLGGGNQPQHFGDGTRLSIL.

The chain links TRBV28 to TRBJ2-7; TRBD2 might be the D (6 bases). The CDR3 spans 14 residues. Trimming removed 5 bases at V and 0 bases at J, with 11 bases between. Germline-derived CDR1 and CDR2 are MDHEN and SYDVKM. The CDR3 DNA reads TGTGCCAGCAGTCTGTCGGGAGACTCCTACGAGCAGTACTTC. Amino acids: CASSLSGDSYEQYF.

The chain joins TRBV11-3 to TRBJ2-1; a weak D match, TRBD2 (6 bases). The CDR3 contains 15 residues. Trimming stripped 6 bases from V and 0 bases from J, with 12 bases between. In germline, CDR1 is SGHNT, CDR2 YENEEA. The CDR3 nucleotides are TGTGCCAGCAGTAAGCGGACTATCTCCTACAATGAGCAGTTCTTC. Its protein is CASSKRTISYNEQFF.

The gene calls are TRBV27 and TRBJ2-1; 8 bases align to TRBD2. The CDR3 runs to 18 residues. Germline CDR1 reads MNHEY; CDR2 reads SMNVEV (reference sequence). Trimming removed 7 bases from V and 4 bases from J; junction bases left unmatched: 18. CDR3 amino acids: CASTNSLARAGAYNEQFF. The CDR3 DNA reads as TGTGCCAGCACCAATTCTCTGGCTCGAGCGGGAGCTTACAATGAGCAGTTCTTC.

The chain is built from TRBV27 and TRBJ1-4, with TRBD1 matching 10 bases. Germline values: CDR1 MNHEY, CDR2 SMNVEV (reference sequence). Trimming took 7 bases from V and 7 from J; bases not matched to a gene: 6. The CDR3 extends over 14 amino acids. The CDR3 protein is CASTSGQGSEKLFF. CDR3 nucleotide sequence: TGTGCCAGCACCTCGGGACAGGGGAGTGAAAAACTGTTTTTT.

This clone was recorded a few times. The rearrangement links TRBV19 to TRBJ1-1; D gene unclear. Germline loops: CDR1 LNHDA, CDR2 SQIVND (reference sequence). The CDR3 sequence is 14 residues long. Between the trimmed V and J ends, which lost 3 bases and 7 bases, there was a span of 15 bases. CDR3 amino acids: CASSIAPGILEAFF. The DNA of the CDR3 is TGTGCCAGTAGTATCGCTCCCGGGATCCTTGAAGCTTTCTTT.